This T cell receptor (beta chain) was retrieved from a study of Graves' ophthalmopathy and Graves' hyperthyroidism. Study-level results: Ophthalmopathy was separated from stable hyperthyroidism by a 13-signature model with approximately 90% sensitivity and 75% to 83% specificity. The model predicted ophthalmopathy progression with about 71% sensitivity and around 72% specificity.

The CDR3 runs to 15 residues. With V trimmed by 0 bases and J by 7 bases, 6 bases remained unmatched. Germline CDR1 reads SGHTA; CDR2 reads FQGNSA. From RNA, the CDR3 regions of TCR beta chains were amplified and sequenced. HTBI primers were employed in first-round RT-PCR, then a second-round multiplex PCR followed. TCRdb re-called the multiplex PCR reads through MiXCR, storing one row per CDR3 protein. This table has roughly 420,000 distinct CDR3 sequences, around a fifth appearing once. About this clonotype: Its target is not known.

Newly diagnosed, the hyperthyroidism patients had under 2 months' duration and were aged 18 to 65. A diagnosis was made from clinical symptoms together with serum thyroxine, TRAb, thyroid ultrasound and orbital computed tomography. J is TRBJ2-7 and V is TRBV7-2, with 10 bases identical to TRBD2. This sequence was found in a woman younger than 35 with stable Graves' hyperthyroidism. The specimen sequenced was peripheral blood. The CDR3 bases are TGTGCCAGCAGCTTAGCGGTAGCGGGGGGCGATGAGCAGTACTTC. Its protein is CASSLAVAGGDEQYF.